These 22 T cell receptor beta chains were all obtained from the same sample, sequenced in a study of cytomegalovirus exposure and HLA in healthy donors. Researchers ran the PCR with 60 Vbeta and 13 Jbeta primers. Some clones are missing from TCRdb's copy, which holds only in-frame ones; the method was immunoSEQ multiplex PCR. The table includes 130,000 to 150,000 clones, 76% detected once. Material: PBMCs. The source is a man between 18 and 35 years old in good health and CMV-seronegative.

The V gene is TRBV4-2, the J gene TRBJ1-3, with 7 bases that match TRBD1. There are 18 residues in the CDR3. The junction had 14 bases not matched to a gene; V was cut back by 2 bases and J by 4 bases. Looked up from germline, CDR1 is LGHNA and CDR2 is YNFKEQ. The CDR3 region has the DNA TGTGCCAGCAGCCAAATAGGGGGCAAAACACGATCGGGAAACACCATATATTTT. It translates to CASSQIGGKTRSGNTIYF.

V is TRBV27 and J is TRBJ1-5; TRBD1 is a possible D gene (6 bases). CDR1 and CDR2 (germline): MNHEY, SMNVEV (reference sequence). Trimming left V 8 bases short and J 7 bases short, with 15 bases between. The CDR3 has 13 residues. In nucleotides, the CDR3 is TGTGCCAGCTCTGGGACACCGGGGCAGCCCCAGCATTTT. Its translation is CASSGTPGQPQHF.

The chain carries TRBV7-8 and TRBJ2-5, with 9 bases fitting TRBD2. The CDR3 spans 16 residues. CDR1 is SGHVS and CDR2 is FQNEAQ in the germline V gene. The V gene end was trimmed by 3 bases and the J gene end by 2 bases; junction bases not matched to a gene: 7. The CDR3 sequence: CASSFPSGALQETQYF. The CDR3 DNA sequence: TGTGCCAGCAGCTTCCCTAGCGGGGCCCTACAAGAGACCCAGTACTTC.

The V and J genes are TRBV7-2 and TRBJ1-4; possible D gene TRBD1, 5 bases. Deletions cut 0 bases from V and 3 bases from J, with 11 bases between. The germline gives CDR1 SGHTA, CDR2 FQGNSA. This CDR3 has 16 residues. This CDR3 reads CASSLARGGANEKLFF. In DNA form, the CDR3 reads TGTGCCAGCAGCTTAGCGCGCGGGGGTGCTAATGAAAAACTGTTTTTT.

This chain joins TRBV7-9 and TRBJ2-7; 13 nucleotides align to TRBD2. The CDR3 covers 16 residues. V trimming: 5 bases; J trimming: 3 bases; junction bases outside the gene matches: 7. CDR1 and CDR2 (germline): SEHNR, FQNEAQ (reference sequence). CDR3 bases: TGTGCCAGCAGCGCCCCCAGGACTAGCGGGAGCTACGAGCAGTACTTC. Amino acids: CASSAPRTSGSYEQYF.

The DNA for the CDR3 is TGTGCCAGCAGTACCGAACTAGCGGGTCAGACAGATACGCAGTATTTT. Translation gives CASSTELAGQTDTQYF. The chain links TRBV9 to TRBJ2-3, with 9 bases that match TRBD2. Germline CDR1 reads SGDLS; CDR2 reads YYNGEE. This CDR3 has 16 residues. The J segment lost 3 bases and the V segment lost 5 bases, leaving 10 bases of the junction unmatched.

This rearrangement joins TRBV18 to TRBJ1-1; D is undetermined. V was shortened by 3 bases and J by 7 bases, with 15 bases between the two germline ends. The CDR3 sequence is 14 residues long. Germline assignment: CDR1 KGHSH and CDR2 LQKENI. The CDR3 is CASSPPLPGGEAFF. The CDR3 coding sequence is TGTGCCAGCTCACCTCCCTTGCCGGGTGGTGAAGCTTTCTTT.

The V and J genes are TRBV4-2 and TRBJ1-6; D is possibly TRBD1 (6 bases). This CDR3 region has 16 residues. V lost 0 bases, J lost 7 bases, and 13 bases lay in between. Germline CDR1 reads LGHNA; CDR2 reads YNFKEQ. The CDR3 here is CASSQEAAGANSPLHF. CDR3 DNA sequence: TGTGCCAGCAGCCAAGAGGCGGCAGGGGCCAATTCACCCCTCCACTTT.

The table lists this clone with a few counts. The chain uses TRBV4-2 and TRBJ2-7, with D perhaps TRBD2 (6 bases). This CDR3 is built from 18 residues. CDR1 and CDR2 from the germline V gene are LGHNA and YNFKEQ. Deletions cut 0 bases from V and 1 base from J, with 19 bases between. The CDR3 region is CASSQDNVERATSYEQYF. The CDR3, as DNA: TGTGCCAGCAGCCAAGACAACGTAGAGCGGGCAACTTCCTACGAGCAGTACTTC.

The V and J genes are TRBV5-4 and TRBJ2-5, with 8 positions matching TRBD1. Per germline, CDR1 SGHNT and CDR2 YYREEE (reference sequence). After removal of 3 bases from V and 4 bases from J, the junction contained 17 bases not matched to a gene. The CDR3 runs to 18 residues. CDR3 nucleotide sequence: TGTGCCAGCAGCTATGGACAGGGAATTTCCCCCTCAAGAGAGACCCAGTACTTC. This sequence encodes CASSYGQGISPSRETQYF.

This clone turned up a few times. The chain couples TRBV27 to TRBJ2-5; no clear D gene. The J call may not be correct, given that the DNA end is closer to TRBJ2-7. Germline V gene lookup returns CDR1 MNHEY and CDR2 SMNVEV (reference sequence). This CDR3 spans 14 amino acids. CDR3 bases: TGTGCCAGCAGTTTATCCTCAGCGTTCTACGAGCAGTACTTC. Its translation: CASSLSSAFYEQYF.

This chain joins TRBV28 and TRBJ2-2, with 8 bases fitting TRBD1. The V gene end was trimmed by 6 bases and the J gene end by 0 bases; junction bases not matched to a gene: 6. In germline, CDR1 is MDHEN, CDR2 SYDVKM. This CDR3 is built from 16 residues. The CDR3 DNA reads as TGTGCCAGCAGCTATTCGGACAGGGCGAACACCGGGGAGCTGTTTTTT. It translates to CASSYSDRANTGELFF.

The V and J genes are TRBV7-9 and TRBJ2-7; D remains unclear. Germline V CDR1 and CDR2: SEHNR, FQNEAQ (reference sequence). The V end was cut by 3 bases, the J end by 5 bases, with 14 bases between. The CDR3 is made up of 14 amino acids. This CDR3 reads CASSFLGAVNEQYF. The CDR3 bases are TGTGCCAGCAGCTTCCTCGGCGCGGTGAACGAGCAGTACTTC.

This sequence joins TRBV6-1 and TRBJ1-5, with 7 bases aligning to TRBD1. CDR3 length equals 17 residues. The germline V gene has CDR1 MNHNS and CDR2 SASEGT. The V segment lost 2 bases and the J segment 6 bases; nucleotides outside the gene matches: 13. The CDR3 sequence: CASSETRGYLFGQPQHF. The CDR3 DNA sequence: TGTGCCAGCAGTGAAACCAGGGGGTATTTGTTTGGTCAGCCCCAGCATTTT.

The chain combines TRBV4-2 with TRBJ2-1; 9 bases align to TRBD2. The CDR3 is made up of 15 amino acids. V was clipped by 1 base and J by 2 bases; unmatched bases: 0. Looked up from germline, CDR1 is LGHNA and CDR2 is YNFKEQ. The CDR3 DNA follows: TGTGCCAGCAGCCAAGGGACTAGCGCCTACAATGAGCAGTTCTTC. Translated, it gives CASSQGTSAYNEQFF.

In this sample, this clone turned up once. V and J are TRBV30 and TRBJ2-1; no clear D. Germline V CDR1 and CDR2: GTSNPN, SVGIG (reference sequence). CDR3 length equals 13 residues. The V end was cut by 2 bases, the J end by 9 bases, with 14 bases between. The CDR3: CAWSIVPTGEQFF. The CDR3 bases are TGTGCCTGGAGTATAGTCCCGACTGGTGAGCAGTTCTTC.

The chain's CDR3 is CASSLSTTSGNLREQYF. Written as DNA, the CDR3 is TGTGCCAGTTCCTTGTCGACTACTAGCGGGAATCTTCGCGAGCAGTACTTC. The V call is TRBV19, the J call TRBJ2-7; TRBD2 matches 10 bases. Trimming took 8 bases from V and 6 from J; bases not matched to a gene: 19. Germline V gene sequence: CDR1 LNHDA, CDR2 SQIVND (reference sequence). The length of the CDR3 is 17 residues.

The CDR3 DNA follows: TGTGCCAGTCGAGAGGCACAGGGGAGCAATCAGCCCCAGCATTTT. Its translation: CASREAQGSNQPQHF. The rearrangement joins TRBV18 to TRBJ1-5; the match to TRBD1 covers 7 bases. CDR3 length: 15 residues. Germline assignment: CDR1 KGHSH and CDR2 LQKENI. Trimming took 9 bases from V and 1 from J; bases not matched to a gene: 9.

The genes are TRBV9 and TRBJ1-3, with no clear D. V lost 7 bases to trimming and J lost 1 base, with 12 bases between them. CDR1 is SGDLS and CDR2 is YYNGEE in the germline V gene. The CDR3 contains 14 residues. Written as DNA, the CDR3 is TGTGCCAGCGGCAATGGAGGGTCTGGAAACACCATATATTTT. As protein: CASGNGGSGNTIYF.

CDR3 sequence reads: CASSLSSGLAGYEQYF. CDR3 sequence (DNA): TGTGCCAGCAGTTTAAGCAGTGGACTAGCAGGCTACGAGCAGTACTTC. This chain uses TRBV28 with TRBJ2-7, with 8 bases matching TRBD2. With 2 bases clipped from V and 3 bases from J, the junction kept 9 bases outside the gene matches. The length of the CDR3 is 16 residues. From germline, CDR1 is MDHEN and CDR2 SYDVKM.

CDR3 bases: TGCGCCAGCAGCTTGGTTGAGTATGGCTACACCTTC. Translating it yields CASSLVEYGYTF. V usage is TRBV5-1 and J usage is TRBJ1-2; D remains unclear. Germline values: CDR1 SGHRS, CDR2 YFSETQ. Trimming left V 0 bases short and J 5 bases short, with 5 bases between. CDR3 length: 12 amino acids.

CDR3 protein: CASLPCYEQYF. The DNA for the CDR3 is TGTGCCAGCCTTCCGTGCTACGAGCAGTACTTC. The rearrangement uses TRBV27 and TRBJ2-7; D not certain. Trimming pared 8 bases from V and 3 bases from J, leaving 8 bases between. The CDR3 loop spans 11 amino acids. Germline lookup yields CDR1 MNHEY and CDR2 SMNVEV (reference sequence).